The present TCR beta chain was sequenced within a study of cytotoxic CD8 clonotypes in ibrutinib-treated CLL. General study results and limits: Contraction or stability on treatment was seen for public clonotypes, which were uncommon.

Deep sequencing aimed at 1 in 200,000 to 1 in 1 million T cells' resolution. Here immunoSEQ multiplex PCR was the method, and the copy in TCRdb shows in-frame clones only, minus some. The sample yields about 160,000 clones, more than 65% seen once. CDR3 length: 15 residues. V shed 4 bases, J shed 6 bases, and the junction held 7 bases outside the gene matches. Per germline, CDR1 SGHTA and CDR2 FQGNSA. This clone was seen once. What it binds is unknown. The sequence was obtained from a human donor with chronic lymphocytic leukemia. The chain joins TRBV7-2 to TRBJ2-1; 9 nucleotides agree with TRBD1. The sequencing here drew on PBMCs, taken after 12 months of ibrutinib treatment. Here the CDR3 DNA reads TGTGCCAGCAGCTGGGACAGGGCTAACTTCAATGAGCAGTTCTTC. This codes for CASSWDRANFNEQFF.